A single T cell receptor (beta chain) is shown here with its context. The data derive from a study of PD-L1 blockade in urothelial cancer. Profiled with immunoSEQ multiplex PCR; TCRdb holds only in-frame clones, not every one. The sample holds tens of thousands of clones; about four fifths are singletons and the top ten take around 5.7%. The time point here: pretreatment peripheral blood. CDR3 size: 15 residues. Germline loops: CDR1 SGHVS, CDR2 FNYEAQ. V was pared by 6 bases and J by 0 bases, with 2 bases of the junction left unmatched. The sequence was collected from an older man with urothelial cancer. The chain joins TRBV7-6 to TRBJ2-1; 10 bases are shared with TRBD2. The sample was PBMCs, taken around atezolizumab (anti-PD-L1) treatment. DNA for the CDR3: TGTGCCAGCAGTCCTAGCGGGGGCTCCTACAATGAGCAGTTCTTC. Its translation: CASSPSGGSYNEQFF.